The following is a T cell receptor (beta chain) sequence with its context. What it binds is unknown. Assay used: immunoSEQ multiplex PCR; TCRdb lists only in-frame clones, some missing. This sample has over 65,000 clones, with approximately 78% found just once. This entry belongs to a study of T cell responses to AZD1222 COVID-19 vaccine. The ends were cut back, 7 bases at V and 2 bases at J, with 11 bases in the middle. Looked up from germline, CDR1 is LNHDA and CDR2 is SQIVND (reference sequence). This CDR3 has 13 amino acids. General study results and limits: Nearly half of the spike-specific TCRs reportedly recognize variant regions that carry no mutations.

J is TRBJ2-5 and V is TRBV19; D is uncertain. Material: peripheral blood, obtained on day 0 of AZD1222 vaccination. The TCR was taken from an adult in good health. CDR3 nucleotide sequence: TGTGCCAGTAACCCTGGCAGTCAAGAGACCCAGTACTTC. It encodes CASNPGSQETQYF.